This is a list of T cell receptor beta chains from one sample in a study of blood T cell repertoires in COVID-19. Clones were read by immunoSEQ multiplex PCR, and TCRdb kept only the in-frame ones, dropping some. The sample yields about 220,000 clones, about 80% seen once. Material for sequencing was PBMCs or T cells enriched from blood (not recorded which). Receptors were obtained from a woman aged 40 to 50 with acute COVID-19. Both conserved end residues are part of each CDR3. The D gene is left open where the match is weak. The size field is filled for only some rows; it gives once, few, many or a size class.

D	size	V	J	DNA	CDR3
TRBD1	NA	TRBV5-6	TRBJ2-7	TGTGCCAGCAATGGACAGGGGGACTACAAGCAGTACTTC	CASNGQGDYKQYF
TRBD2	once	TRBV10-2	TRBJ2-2	TGCGCCAGCAGTGAGAGGCGGGAGGGCCGATCGTTGACCGGGGAGCTGTTTTTT	CASSERREGRSLTGELFF
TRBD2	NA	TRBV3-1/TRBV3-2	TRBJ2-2	TGTGCCAGCAGCCAACAGGGGTTAGCGGGAGGGCCCACCGGGGAGCTGTTTTTT	CASSQQGLAGGPTGELFF
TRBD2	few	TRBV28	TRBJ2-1	TGTGCCAGCAGTCCTAGCGGGAGGTGGCACAATGAGCAGTTCTTC	CASSPSGRWHNEQFF
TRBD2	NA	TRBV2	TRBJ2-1	TGTGCCAGCAGTGAAGCTCCCCCCTCTCTAGCGGGAGTAGGCAATGAGCAGTTCTTC	CASSEAPPSLAGVGNEQFF
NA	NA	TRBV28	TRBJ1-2	TGTGCCAGCAGTTTATGGGGGGGGGCCTATGGCTACACCTTC	CASSLWGGAYGYTF
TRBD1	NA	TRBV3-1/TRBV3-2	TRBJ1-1	TGTGCCAGCAGCCAGCCCGACAGGGGGACTGAAGCTTTCTTT	CASSQPDRGTEAFF
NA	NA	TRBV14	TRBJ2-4	TGTGCCAGCAGCCATGGACTCATCAAAAACATTCAGTACTTC	CASSHGLIKNIQYF
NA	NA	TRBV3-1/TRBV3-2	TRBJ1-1	TGTGCCAGCAGCCCGGGACACGCGAACACTGAAGCTTTCTTT	CASSPGHANTEAFF
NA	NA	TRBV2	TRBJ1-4	TGTGCCAGCAGTGACGACAGGAGGTTAGAAAAACTGTTTTTT	CASSDDRRLEKLFF
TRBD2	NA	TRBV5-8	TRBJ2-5	TGTGCCAGCAGCTGGGGGAGGACTAGCGGGGGTTTTTCCCAAGAGACCCAGTACTTC	CASSWGRTSGGFSQETQYF
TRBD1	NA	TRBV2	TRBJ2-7	TGTGCCAGCAGCGAACAGGGGGCCCCAAACTACGAGCAGTACTTC	CASSEQGAPNYEQYF
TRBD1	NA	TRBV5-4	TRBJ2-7	TGTGCCAGCAGTTCACGAATCGGGACAGGGAGGCACGAGCAGTACTTC	CASSSRIGTGRHEQYF
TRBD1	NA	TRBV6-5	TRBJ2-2	TGTGCCAGCACGCCGGGACAGCCGAACACCGGGGAGCTGTTTTTT	CASTPGQPNTGELFF
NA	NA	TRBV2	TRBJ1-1	TGTGCCAGCAGGTACAGGGTGACGACTGAAGCTTTCTTT	CASRYRVTTEAFF
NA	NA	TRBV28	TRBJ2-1	TGTGCCAGCAGTCTTGTCTTCTACAATGAGCAGTTCTTC	CASSLVFYNEQFF
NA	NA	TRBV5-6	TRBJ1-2	TGTGCCAGCAGCTTGCGGAGGTCCGGGTATGGCTACACCTTC	CASSLRRSGYGYTF
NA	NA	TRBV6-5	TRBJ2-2	TGTGCCACCGAGGGCAGGAGGAACACCGGGGAGCTGTTTTTT	CATEGRRNTGELFF
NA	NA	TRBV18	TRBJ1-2	TGTGCCAGCTCAGTCGCGCTTGACAGTTTCTATGGCTACACCTTC	CASSVALDSFYGYTF
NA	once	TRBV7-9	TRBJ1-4	TGTGCCAGCAGCTTAGATCCGGGGAACAGCGCAAAACTGTTTTTT	CASSLDPGNSAKLFF
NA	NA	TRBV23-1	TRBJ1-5	TGCGCCAGCAGTCAAGAGACAGACAATCAGCCCCAGCATTTT	CASSQETDNQPQHF
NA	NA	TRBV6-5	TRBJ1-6	TGTGCCAGCAAATCAGACAAACCCCTCCACTTT	CASKSDKPLHF
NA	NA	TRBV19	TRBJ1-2	TGTGCCAGTCGACCGACAGGCGCAAACTATGGCTACACCTTC	CASRPTGANYGYTF
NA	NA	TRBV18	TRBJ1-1	TGTGCCAGCTCATACGCAGGGGAGAACACTGAAGCTTTCTTT	CASSYAGENTEAFF
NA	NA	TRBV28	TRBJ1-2	TGTGCCAGCAGTTTATCGAGGGGGAACTATGGCTACACCTTC	CASSLSRGNYGYTF
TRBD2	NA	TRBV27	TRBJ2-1	TGTGCCAGCAGTTTATCCTTAGGACTAGCGGGGCGAAATGAGCAGTTCTTC	CASSLSLGLAGRNEQFF
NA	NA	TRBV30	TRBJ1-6	TGTGCCTGGAGTGCTGAGAGTTTTAATTCACCCCTCCACTTT	CAWSAESFNSPLHF
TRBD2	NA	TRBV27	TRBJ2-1	TGTGCCAGCAGTTTTCTAGCGGGGGCGTACAATGAGCAGTTCTTC	CASSFLAGAYNEQFF
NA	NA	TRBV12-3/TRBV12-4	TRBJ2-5	TGTGCCAGCAGTTTAGTCCAGGAGACCCAGTACTTC	CASSLVQETQYF
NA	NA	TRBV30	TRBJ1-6	TGTGCCTGGAGTGCGGACAGCGCTTCACCCCTCCACTTT	CAWSADSASPLHF
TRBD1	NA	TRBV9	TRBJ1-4	TGTGCCAGCAGCCAGGGGGTAGGAAATGAAAAACTGTTTTTT	CASSQGVGNEKLFF
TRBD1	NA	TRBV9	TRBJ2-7	TGTGCCAGCAGCGTAACGACAGGGTCCTCCTACGAGCAGTACTTC	CASSVTTGSSYEQYF
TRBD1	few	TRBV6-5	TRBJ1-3	TGTGCCAGCAAGTCCCAGGGGGCCTCTGGAAACACCATATATTTT	CASKSQGASGNTIYF
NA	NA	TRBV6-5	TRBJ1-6	TGTGCCAGCAGTTACAGACAGAGCTTTGGGAATTCACCCCTCCACTTT	CASSYRQSFGNSPLHF
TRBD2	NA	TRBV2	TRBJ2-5	TGTGCCAGCAGTGACCTCGGTTTAGCGGGAGAGACCCAGTACTTC	CASSDLGLAGETQYF
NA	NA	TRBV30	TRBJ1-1	TGTGCCTGGAGAGATAGGGGGGGGATTAAGCGGGCTTTCTTT	CAWRDRGGIKRAFF
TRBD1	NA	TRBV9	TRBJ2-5	TGTGCCAGCAGCGCCCTGACAGGGACCGAGACCCAGTACTTC	CASSALTGTETQYF
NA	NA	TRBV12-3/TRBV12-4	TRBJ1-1	TGTGCCAGCACCGGGATGAACACTGAAGCTTTCTTT	CASTGMNTEAFF
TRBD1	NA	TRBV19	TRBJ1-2	TGTGCCAGTAGTATATCGACAGGGGGTAACTATGGCTACACCTTC	CASSISTGGNYGYTF
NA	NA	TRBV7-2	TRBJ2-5	TGTGCCAGCAGCTCCCGCTGGCGGGGAATACAAGAGACCCAGTACTTC	CASSSRWRGIQETQYF
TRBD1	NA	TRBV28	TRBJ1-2	TGTGCCAGCAGTGAGAGCAGGACAGGGAGTCATGGCTACACCTTC	CASSESRTGSHGYTF
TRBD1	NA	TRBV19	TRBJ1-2	TGTGCCAGTAGTATGACAGGGGATGGCTACACCTTC	CASSMTGDGYTF
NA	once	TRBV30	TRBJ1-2	TGTGCCTGGAGTGGCGGGCCTGGGCATGGCTACACCTTC	CAWSGGPGHGYTF
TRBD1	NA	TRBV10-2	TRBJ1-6	TGCGCCAGCAGTTATACAGGGGATTCACCCCTCCACTTT	CASSYTGDSPLHF
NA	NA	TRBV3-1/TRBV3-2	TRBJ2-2	TGTGCCAGCAGCCAAGCCAGGGGCGGGGGGGAGCTGTTTTTT	CASSQARGGGELFF
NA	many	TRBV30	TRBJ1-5	TGTGCCTGGAGTTCCGTTAACCCAGGGAATCAGCCCCAGCATTTT	CAWSSVNPGNQPQHF
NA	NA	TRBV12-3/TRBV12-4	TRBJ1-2	TGTGCCAGCAGTCCCCAGGGTGCGGATGGCTACACCTTC	CASSPQGADGYTF
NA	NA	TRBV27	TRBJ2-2	TGTGCCAGCAGTTTATCAGAGATGCCGACCGGGGAGCTGTTTTTT	CASSLSEMPTGELFF
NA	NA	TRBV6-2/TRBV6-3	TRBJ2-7	TGTGCCAGCAGTTTTCCCGGGTACGAGCAGTACTTC	CASSFPGYEQYF
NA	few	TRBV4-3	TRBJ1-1	TGCGCCAGCAGCCAAGTCGGACGGGGGAACACTGAAGCTTTCTTT	CASSQVGRGNTEAFF
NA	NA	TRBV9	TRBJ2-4	TGTGCCAGCAGCGTAGGGGACTCCGGGAACAAAAACATTCAGTACTTC	CASSVGDSGNKNIQYF
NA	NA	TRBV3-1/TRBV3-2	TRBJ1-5	TGTGCCAGCAGCCAACAGGGAAATAGCAATCAGCCCCAGCATTTT	CASSQQGNSNQPQHF
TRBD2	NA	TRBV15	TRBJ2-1	TGTGCCACCAGCACCTCTACCGGGACTAGGAGTGAGCAGTTCTTC	CATSTSTGTRSEQFF
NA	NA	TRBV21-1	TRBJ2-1	TGTGCCAGCAGCAAACAGGCTGGGCCGAACGGGGCTAGCGGGACACCAGGACAATGGGAGCAGTTCTTC	CASSKQAGPNGASGTPGQWEQFF
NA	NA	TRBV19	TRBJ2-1	TGTGCCAGTAGTAAAGGGACACTGGCCTACAATGAGCAGTTCTTC	CASSKGTLAYNEQFF
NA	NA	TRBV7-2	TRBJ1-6	TGTGCCAGCAGCCTGGGGGGGACGGAGAATTCACCCCTCCACTTT	CASSLGGTENSPLHF
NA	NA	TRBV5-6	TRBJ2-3	TGTGCCAGCAGCGCCAAACTAGTCCCCACAGATACGCAGTATTTT	CASSAKLVPTDTQYF
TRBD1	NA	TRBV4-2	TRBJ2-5	TGTGCCAGCAGCCAAGACGGGGGACAGGGGTATGGAGAGACCCAGTACTTC	CASSQDGGQGYGETQYF